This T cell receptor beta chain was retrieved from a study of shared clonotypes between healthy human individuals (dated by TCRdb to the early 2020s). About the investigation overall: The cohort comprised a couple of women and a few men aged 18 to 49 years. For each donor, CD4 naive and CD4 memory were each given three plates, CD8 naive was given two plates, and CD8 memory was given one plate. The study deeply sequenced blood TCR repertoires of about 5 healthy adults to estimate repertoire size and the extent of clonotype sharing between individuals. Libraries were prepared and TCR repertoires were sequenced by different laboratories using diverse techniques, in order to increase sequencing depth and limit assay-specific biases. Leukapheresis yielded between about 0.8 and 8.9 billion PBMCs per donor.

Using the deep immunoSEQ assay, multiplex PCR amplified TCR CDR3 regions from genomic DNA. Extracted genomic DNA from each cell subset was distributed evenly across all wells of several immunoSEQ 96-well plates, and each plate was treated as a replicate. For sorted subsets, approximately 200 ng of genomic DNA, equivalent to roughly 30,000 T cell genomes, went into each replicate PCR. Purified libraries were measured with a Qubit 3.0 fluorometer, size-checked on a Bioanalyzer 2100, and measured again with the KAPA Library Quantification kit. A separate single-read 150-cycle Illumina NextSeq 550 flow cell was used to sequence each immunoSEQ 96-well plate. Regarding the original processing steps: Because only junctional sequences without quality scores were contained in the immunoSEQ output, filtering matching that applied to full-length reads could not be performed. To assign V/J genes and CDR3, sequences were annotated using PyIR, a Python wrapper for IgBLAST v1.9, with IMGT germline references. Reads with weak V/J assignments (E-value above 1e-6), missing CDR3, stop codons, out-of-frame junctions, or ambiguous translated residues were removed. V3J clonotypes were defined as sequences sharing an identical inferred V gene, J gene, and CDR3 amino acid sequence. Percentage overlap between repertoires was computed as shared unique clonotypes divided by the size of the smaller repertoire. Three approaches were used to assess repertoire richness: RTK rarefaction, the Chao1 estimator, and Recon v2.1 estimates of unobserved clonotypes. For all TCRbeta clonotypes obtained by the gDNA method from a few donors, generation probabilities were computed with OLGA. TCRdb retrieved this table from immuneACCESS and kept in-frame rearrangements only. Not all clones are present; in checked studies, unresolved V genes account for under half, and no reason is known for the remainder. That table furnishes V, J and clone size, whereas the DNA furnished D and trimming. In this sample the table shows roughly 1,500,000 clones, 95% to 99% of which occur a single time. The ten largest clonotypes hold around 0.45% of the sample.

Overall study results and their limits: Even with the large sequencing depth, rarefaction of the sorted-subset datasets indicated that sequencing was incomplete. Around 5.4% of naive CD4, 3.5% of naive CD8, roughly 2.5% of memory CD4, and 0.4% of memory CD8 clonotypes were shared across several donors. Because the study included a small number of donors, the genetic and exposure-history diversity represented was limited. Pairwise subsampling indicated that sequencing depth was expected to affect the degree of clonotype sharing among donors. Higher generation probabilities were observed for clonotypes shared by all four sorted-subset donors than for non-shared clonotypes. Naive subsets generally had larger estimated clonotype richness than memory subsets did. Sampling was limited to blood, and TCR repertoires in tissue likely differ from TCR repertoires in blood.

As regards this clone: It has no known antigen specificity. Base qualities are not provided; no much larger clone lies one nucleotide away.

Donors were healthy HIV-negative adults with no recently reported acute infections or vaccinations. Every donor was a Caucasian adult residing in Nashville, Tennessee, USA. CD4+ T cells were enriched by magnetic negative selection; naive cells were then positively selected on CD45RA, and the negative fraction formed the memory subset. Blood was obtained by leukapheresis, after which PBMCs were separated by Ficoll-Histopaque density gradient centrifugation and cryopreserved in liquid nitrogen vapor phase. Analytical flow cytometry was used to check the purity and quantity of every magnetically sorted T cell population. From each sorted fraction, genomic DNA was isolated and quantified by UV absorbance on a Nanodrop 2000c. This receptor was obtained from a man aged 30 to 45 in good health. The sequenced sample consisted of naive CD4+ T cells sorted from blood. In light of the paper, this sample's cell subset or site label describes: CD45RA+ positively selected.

The DNA sequence follows: TGTGCCAGCACCGGATATGTAGGGGGCGGTGAGACCCAGTACTTC. The encoded protein is CASTGYVGGGETQYF. Here the chain combines TRBV28 and TRBJ2-5; 7 central bases correspond to TRBD1. After removal of 7 bases from V and 5 bases from J, the junction retains 13 bases not matched to a gene. CDR1 MDHEN and CDR2 SYDVKM are derived from the germline V gene. Including cysteine and phenylalanine, the CDR3 has 15 amino acids. Only the CDR3 portion is preserved as DNA: 45 bases, with reading frame beginning at the first base.